This TCR beta chain was sequenced during a study of technical replicates of blood from a handful of donors. Germline-derived CDR1 and CDR2 are SGHNT and YYREEE (reference sequence). V lost 3 bases and J 7 bases, leaving 14 bases between the germline ends. The CDR3 runs 14 residues. Measured with immunoSEQ multiplex PCR; TCRdb has only the in-frame clones, and not every one. The table records 62,000 or so clones, roughly 86% of them present only once. This chain connects TRBV5-4 to TRBJ2-1; TRBD2 is a possible D gene (6 bases). This receptor was taken from a human donor in good health. Some clones in this sample may be carry-over from other donors' samples. The specimen sequenced was PBMCs. CDR3 in DNA: TGTGCCAGCAGCTCACTGGGACTCCAGAATGAGCAGTTCTTC. Its translation: CASSSLGLQNEQFF.